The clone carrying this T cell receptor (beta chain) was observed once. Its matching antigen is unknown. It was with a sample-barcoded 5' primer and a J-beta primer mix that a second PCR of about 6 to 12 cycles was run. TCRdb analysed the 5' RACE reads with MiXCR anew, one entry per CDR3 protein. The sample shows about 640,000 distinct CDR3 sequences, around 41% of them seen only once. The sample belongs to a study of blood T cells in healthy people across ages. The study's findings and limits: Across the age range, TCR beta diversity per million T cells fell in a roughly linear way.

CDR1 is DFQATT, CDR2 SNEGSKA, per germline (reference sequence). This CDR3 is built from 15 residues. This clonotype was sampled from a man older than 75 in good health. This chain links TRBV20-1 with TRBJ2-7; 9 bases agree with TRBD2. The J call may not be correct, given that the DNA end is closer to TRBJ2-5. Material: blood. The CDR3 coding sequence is TGCAGTGCTAGAGATATGGCTAGCGGGAAAGAGACCCAGTACTTC. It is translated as CSARDMASGKETQYF.